This T cell receptor beta chain was recovered during a study of tumor-infiltrating lymphocytes in primary liver carcinoma. CDR3 length: 12 residues. The germline V gene has CDR1 SGHRS and CDR2 YFSETQ. Using a constant-region primer together with ProtoScript II reverse transcriptase, TCR beta cDNA was made from approximately 0.55 ug of total RNA. Employing slightly modified ARM-PCR, three nested multiplex PCR rounds were run, and these gave rise to the TCR beta libraries. Each of the first two PCR rounds ran roughly 9 cycles with TRBV1-TRBV30 forward and C-beta reverse primers. One entry per CDR3 protein, called by TCRdb with MiXCR from the multiplex PCR reads. The repertoire holds 320,000 or so distinct CDR3 sequences, with around three fifths as singletons. Points on this clonotype: The junction differs from germline at one of its ends, possibly a read error.

RNA isolated from unsorted whole blood supplied the blood RNA, with germline DNA also extracted. This receptor was taken from a man aged 35 to 55 with primary liver carcinoma and hepatitis B virus infection. The genes are TRBV5-1 and TRBJ2-2; the D gene is possibly TRBD1 (6 bases). Sequencing input: peripheral blood. The CDR3 nucleotides are TGCGCCGGCAGCTTGGACAGCGGGGAGCTGTTTTTT. Translating gives CAGSLDSGELFF.